These T cell receptor beta chains were read from a single sample in a study of blood T cell repertoires in COVID-19. Using immunoSEQ multiplex PCR, the repertoire was profiled, and TCRdb retains in-frame clones only, with some absent. The top ten clones hold 13% of a sample with approximately 160,000 clones, about four fifths of them seen once. The source material was peripheral blood. Source of these receptors: a man in his 70s who had recovered from COVID-19. The CDR3 runs from the conserved cysteine through the conserved F or W. The D gene is left open where the match is weak. Only some rows state a clone size, as once, few, many or a class for expanded clones.

size: -; V: TRBV2; J: TRBJ1-1; D: TRBD1; DNA: TGTGCCAGCAGGGCCGGACAGGGGTTGAACACTGAAGCTTTCTTT; CDR3: CASRAGQGLNTEAFF
size: -; V: TRBV24-1; J: TRBJ1-5; D: TRBD1; DNA: TGTGCCACCAGTGACACCAGGGGGTGGCAGCCCCAGCATTTT; CDR3: CATSDTRGWQPQHF
size: -; V: TRBV6-2/TRBV6-3; J: TRBJ2-1; D: TRBD2; DNA: TGTGCCAGCAGTTACCACAGGACTAGCGGGAGGATTAATGAGCAGTTCTTC; CDR3: CASSYHRTSGRINEQFF
size: -; V: TRBV18; J: TRBJ2-1; D: -; DNA: TGTGCCAGCTCCGCGGACAGTACCTACAATGAGCAGTTCTTC; CDR3: CASSADSTYNEQFF
size: -; V: TRBV30; J: TRBJ2-2; D: TRBD2; DNA: TGTGCCCTACGGACTAGCGGGACAGTCGGGGAGCTGTTTTTT; CDR3: CALRTSGTVGELFF
size: once; V: TRBV19; J: TRBJ2-5; D: -; DNA: TGTGCCAGTAGTCGCGGAGACAGGGAGACCCAGTACTTC; CDR3: CASSRGDRETQYF
size: -; V: TRBV7-2; J: TRBJ1-6; D: -; DNA: TGTGCCAGCAGCCCGCCCGAGGCTTCCTATAATTCACCCCTCCACTTT; CDR3: CASSPPEASYNSPLHF
size: few; V: TRBV5-1; J: TRBJ1-6; D: TRBD1; DNA: TGCGCCAGCAGCGCGGGGAAGACAGGGGGCTTTATTGAGTCCTATAATTCACCCCTCCACTTT; CDR3: CASSAGKTGGFIESYNSPLHF
size: -; V: TRBV3-1/TRBV3-2; J: TRBJ2-1; D: TRBD2; DNA: TGTGCCAGCAGCCAAGACGTAGGCGGGGGCTCCTACAATGAGCAGTTCTTC; CDR3: CASSQDVGGGSYNEQFF
size: -; V: TRBV6-5; J: TRBJ2-5; D: -; DNA: TGTGCCAGCAGTTCAGGACACGACCAAGAGACCCAGTACTTC; CDR3: CASSSGHDQETQYF
size: -; V: TRBV5-1; J: TRBJ2-3; D: TRBD2; DNA: TGCGCCAGCAGCGAGGGACTAGCGGGAGGGTTCGATACGCAGTATTTT; CDR3: CASSEGLAGGFDTQYF
size: -; V: TRBV18; J: TRBJ1-3; D: TRBD1; DNA: TGTGCCAGCTCGCCACAGGGGAACTCTGGAAACACCATATATTTT; CDR3: CASSPQGNSGNTIYF
size: -; V: TRBV6-2/TRBV6-3; J: TRBJ1-4; D: -; DNA: TGTGCCAGCAGTTGGTGGGGGCAGAAGAATGAAAAACTGTTTTTT; CDR3: CASSWWGQKNEKLFF
size: -; V: TRBV9; J: TRBJ2-2; D: -; DNA: TGTGCCAGCAGCGTGGGCCAGGGAAACACCGGGGAGCTGTTTTTT; CDR3: CASSVGQGNTGELFF
size: -; V: TRBV5-6; J: TRBJ2-3; D: -; DNA: TGTGCCAGCAGCTCAAAGACTAGCACAGATACGCAGTATTTT; CDR3: CASSSKTSTDTQYF
size: -; V: TRBV19; J: TRBJ2-3; D: TRBD2; DNA: TGTGCCAGTAGTATCTTAGGGTCTAGCGGGGACACAGATACGCAGTATTTT; CDR3: CASSILGSSGDTDTQYF
size: -; V: TRBV4-3; J: TRBJ1-2; D: -; DNA: TGCGCCAGCAGCCAAGAGGTCGGGTTCCGCGGCTACACCTTC; CDR3: CASSQEVGFRGYTF
size: -; V: TRBV5-1; J: TRBJ1-2; D: -; DNA: TGCGCCAGCAGCTTGGCCGGAGGGGAGTATGGCTACACCTTC; CDR3: CASSLAGGEYGYTF
size: -; V: TRBV6-5; J: TRBJ2-1; D: -; DNA: TGTGCCAGCAGGGACAGCTACAATGAGCAGTTCTTC; CDR3: CASRDSYNEQFF
size: -; V: TRBV9; J: TRBJ2-1; D: TRBD2; DNA: TGTGCCAGCAGCGGAGGGACTAGCGGATACAATGAGCAGTTCTTC; CDR3: CASSGGTSGYNEQFF
size: -; V: TRBV7-9; J: TRBJ2-7; D: TRBD2; DNA: TGTGCCAGCACCAACACGGGCGGGGGGACCTACGAGCAGTACTTC; CDR3: CASTNTGGGTYEQYF
size: -; V: TRBV9; J: TRBJ2-5; D: -; DNA: TGTGCCAGCAGCGTCCAGGTACAAGAGACCCAGTACTTC; CDR3: CASSVQVQETQYF